This T cell receptor (beta chain) comes out of a study of blood T cells in healthy people across ages. Overall study results and limits: Among T cells, TCR beta diversity per million cells dropped roughly linearly as age rose. Unknown donor CMV status possibly confounded expanded clonotype changes.

CDR1 and CDR2 from the germline V gene are DFQATT and SNEGSKA (reference sequence). V dropped 4 bases and J dropped 6 bases, with 19 bases sitting between them. The CDR3 is made up of 15 amino acids. This clonotype came up a few times. Antigen: not known. Alongside a J-beta primer mix, a sample-barcoded 5' primer served in a second PCR lasting about 7 to 12 cycles. TCRdb re-called the 5' RACE reads through MiXCR, storing one row per CDR3 protein. The table lists over 450,000 distinct CDR3 sequences, 24% of them singletons. The data also belong to a second study, concerning T cells of mothers and their children. Turning to that study: The sample comes from fewer than ten healthy Caucasian donors: mothers and children. The study obtained over 8 million TCR beta CDR3 reads per mother and some 3 million per child.

The gene calls are TRBV20-1 and TRBJ2-4; D is ambiguous. The sequence derives from a boy aged 5-17 years in good health. What was sequenced was blood. The CDR3 spells CSANLGNVAVNIQYF. The CDR3 DNA sequence: TGCAGTGCTAATTTGGGCAATGTTGCAGTAAACATTCAGTACTTC.